The present T cell receptor beta chain was sequenced within a study of metastatic and nonmetastatic thyroid tumors. Looking at the study overall: Repertoire comparison spanned blood and tumor or nodule tissue of malignant and benign thyroid patients.

This clone was detected ten times or more. The antigen remains undetermined. Findings of the study overall: According to reports, the diversity of TCR beta was significantly higher in malignant thyroid tumors than in benign nodules, and this held in both blood and tumor samples.

Trimming cost V 8 bases and J 7 bases; bases outside gene matches: 7. In germline, CDR1 is SGHAT, CDR2 FQNNGV. CDR3 length: 14 residues. Under the authors' procedure: A papillary thyroid cancer distant-metastasis classifier was built from CDR3 differences across clinicopathological groups. Via MiXCR, TCRdb re-called the PCR reads. The V and J calls, along with clone size, are taken from TCRdb and not from the paper's own processing. The sample includes 32,000 or so clones, about a sixth of them seen just once. Thyroid surgery was performed in patients who had received no treatment beforehand. Sample: blood. This chain links TRBV11-2 with TRBJ2-1; TRBD2 aligns across 11 bases. This receptor was obtained from a male donor with papillary thyroid cancer or a benign thyroid nodule (not recorded which). Some clones in this sample may be carry-over from other donors' samples. For the CDR3, the DNA is TGTGCCAGCTTGGGCGTAGCGGGGGGGAATGAGCAGTTCTTC. It yields the protein CASLGVAGGNEQFF.